Below, 30 T cell receptor beta chains from the same sample are listed, as sequenced in a study of spatial heterogeneity in lung cancer. Study observations and caveats: Higher tumor mutation counts went along with higher counts of expanded intratumoral alpha and beta TCRs.

These receptors have no known antigen. Time point given: sample taken at primary tumor resection. TCRdb passed the 5' RACE reads through MiXCR, listing each CDR3 protein once. Of around 18,000 distinct CDR3 sequences listed, roughly 7.3% are singletons. Here the sequenced sample was lung tumor tissue, taken at surgery. The receptor set was obtained from a female donor with early-stage non-small cell lung cancer.

In its sample, this clonotype is medium-sized. This chain uses TRBV5-1 with TRBJ2-5; D gene uncertain. The CDR3 loop spans 12 amino acids. The germline gives CDR1 SGHRS, CDR2 YFSETQ. With 4 bases removed from V and 2 bases from J, the gap between germline ends came to 6 bases. The CDR3, as DNA: TGCGCCAGCAGCGAGGAGCAAGAGACCCAGTACTTC. Translating gives CASSEEQETQYF.

This clonotype was detected many times. The chain employs TRBV28 and TRBJ2-7; possible D gene TRBD2, 6 bases. V was trimmed by 6 bases and J by 7 bases, leaving 16 bases between them. The CDR3 spans 13 residues. Germline V gene sequence: CDR1 MDHEN, CDR2 SYDVKM. CDR3 DNA: TGTGCCAGCAGGGACACGGGACTCACGGAGCAGTACTTC. Translation: CASRDTGLTEQYF. The variable domain in full, with the rest retrieved from reference TRBV28 and TRBJ2-7, is DVKVTQSSRYLVKRTGEKVFLECVQDMDHENMFWYRQDPGLGLRLIYFSYDVKMKEKGDIPEGYSVSREKKERFSLILESASTNQTSMYLCASRDTGLTEQYFGPGTRLTVT.

This clonotype was seen a few times. The chain employs TRBV7-3 and TRBJ2-3, with 7 nucleotides matching TRBD1. Losses at the gene ends were 5 bases for V and 5 bases for J; bases not matched to a gene: 10. CDR1 and CDR2 (germline): SGHTA, FQGTGA. The CDR3 has 15 amino acids. The CDR3 here is CASSLGTGVGDTQYF. In DNA form, the CDR3 reads TGTGCCAGCAGCCTGGGAACAGGGGTAGGAGATACGCAGTATTTT.

This clonotype was seen more than once but under ten times. The rearrangement uses TRBV6-1 and TRBJ2-3; possible D gene TRBD1, 6 bases. This CDR3 is built from 15 residues. Trimming took 6 bases from V and 0 from J, leaving 13 bases between them. From germline, CDR1 is MNHNS and CDR2 SASEGT. The DNA for the CDR3 is TGTGCCAGCAGACAAAGGGGGTCAAGCACAGATACGCAGTATTTT. It translates to CASRQRGSSTDTQYF.

In this sample, this clonotype turned up many times. The rearrangement links TRBV14 to TRBJ1-1; tentatively, D is TRBD1 (5 bases). The germline gives CDR1 SGHDN, CDR2 FVKESK. The ends were cut back, 5 bases at V and 0 bases at J, with 7 bases in the middle. The CDR3 runs to 13 residues. DNA for the CDR3: TGTGCCAGCAGCGAGGGGTTGAACACTGAAGCTTTCTTT. It encodes CASSEGLNTEAFF.

This clonotype has ten or more counts. The chain uses TRBV7-2 and TRBJ2-4; D is possibly TRBD2 (6 bases). CDR3 length: 17 residues. Germline CDR1 reads SGHTA; CDR2 reads FQGNSA. The ends were cut back, 5 bases at V and 0 bases at J, with 17 bases in the middle. The CDR3 DNA reads as TGTGCCAGCAGCCCCCGAATGGGGGGTCTAGCCAAAAACATTCAGTACTTC. Amino acids: CASSPRMGGLAKNIQYF.

This clonotype was counted at least ten times. The V gene is TRBV6-6, the J gene TRBJ2-7; 11 nucleotides agree with TRBD1. The CDR3 runs 18 residues. Germline CDR1 reads MNHNY; CDR2 reads SVGAGI (reference sequence). J lost 2 bases, V lost 2 bases, and 11 bases had no gene match. The CDR3 loop reads CASSYPRTGGHNAYEQYF. The DNA for the CDR3 is TGTGCCAGCAGTTACCCCAGGACAGGGGGCCACAACGCCTACGAGCAGTACTTC.

Many counts were recorded for this clonotype. The chain has TRBV14 and TRBJ2-2, with D unresolved. V lost 2 bases to trimming and J lost 3 bases, with 10 bases between them. Germline CDR1 SGHDN, CDR2 FVKESK. CDR3 length: 15 residues. CDR3 protein: CASSQNPTDTGELFF. The CDR3 DNA follows: TGTGCCAGCAGCCAAAATCCTACTGACACCGGGGAGCTGTTTTTT.

The sample holds many counts of this clonotype. The chain is built from TRBV20-1 and TRBJ2-3; D unresolved. Germline CDR1 is DFQATT and CDR2 is SNEGSKA (reference sequence). The V and J ends lost 6 bases and 0 bases respectively, with 10 bases between them. The CDR3 loop spans 13 amino acids. CDR3 region: CSAHDESTDTQYF. The CDR3, as DNA: TGCAGTGCACACGACGAGAGCACAGATACGCAGTATTTT.

This clonotype was detected many times. V and J are TRBV4-1 and TRBJ1-6, with 9 bases matching TRBD1. V was pared by 0 bases and J by 10 bases, with 13 bases of the junction left unmatched. This CDR3 region has 18 residues. Per germline, CDR1 MGHRA and CDR2 YSYEKL. The CDR3 DNA sequence: TGCGCCAGCAGCCAAGATAGCCCGAGACAGGGGGGATACTCACCCCTCCACTTT. It is translated as CASSQDSPRQGGYSPLHF.

This clonotype is labeled as medium-sized (0.01 to 0.1%). V usage is TRBV11-1 and J usage is TRBJ1-3; D might be TRBD1 (6 bases). V lost 3 bases and J lost 0, with 12 bases in between. CDR1 is SGHAT and CDR2 is FQDESV in the germline V gene (reference sequence). There are 16 residues in the CDR3. The CDR3 protein is CASSFRTAGSGNTIYF. CDR3 nucleotide sequence: TGTGCCAGCAGCTTCAGGACAGCCGGCTCTGGAAACACCATATATTTT.

The chain carries TRBV2 and TRBJ2-7, with TRBD1 identical over 10 bases. Trimming took 5 bases from V and 5 from J; bases not matched to a gene: 6. The germline CDR1 and CDR2 sequences are SNHLY and FYNNEI. The CDR3 has 14 amino acids. In DNA form, the CDR3 reads TGTGCCAGCAGTTCCGGGACAGGGGACCACGAGCAGTACTTC. Its translation: CASSSGTGDHEQYF. Based on the CDR3 plus reference TRBV2 and TRBJ2-7, the full variable domain is EPEVTQTPSHQVTQMGQEVILRCVPISNHLYFYWYRQILGQKVEFLVSFYNNEISEKSEIFDDQFSVERPDGSNFTLKIRSTKLEDSAMYFCASSSGTGDHEQYFGPGTRLTVT.

This clonotype is judged medium-sized. The chain employs TRBV28 and TRBJ2-6; no definite D call. This CDR3 has 13 residues. V lost 4 bases to trimming and J lost 9 bases, with 10 bases between them. Germline V gene data show CDR1 as MDHEN and CDR2 as SYDVKM. CDR3 in DNA: TGTGCCAGCAGTTCCAACCCAGGCAACGTCCTGACTTTC. It codes for CASSSNPGNVLTF.

The J gene is TRBJ1-4, the V gene TRBV6-2 or TRBV6-3; tentative D call: TRBD1 (5 bases). Germline V lookup: CDR1 MNHEY, CDR2 SVGEGT. This CDR3 spans 18 amino acids. Trimming took 7 bases from V and 0 from J, leaving 21 bases between them. CDR3 in DNA: TGTGCCAGCAAGTCGGTCCAGGGCCCCTCGACAACTAATGAAAAACTGTTTTTT. Its translation is CASKSVQGPSTTNEKLFF.

This clonotype occurred many times. This chain connects TRBV2 to TRBJ2-1, with D hard to call. CDR1 and CDR2 (germline): SNHLY, FYNNEI. This CDR3 region has 11 residues. V was cut by 2 bases and J by 4 bases, with 0 bases left in between. The CDR3 protein is CASSEYNEQFF. CDR3 bases: TGTGCCAGCAGTGAATACAATGAGCAGTTCTTC.

This clonotype has just a few counts. The chain employs TRBV27 and TRBJ2-2; 8 bases are shared with TRBD1. V shed 2 bases, J shed 4 bases, and the junction held 3 bases outside the gene matches. From germline, CDR1 is MNHEY and CDR2 SMNVEV (reference sequence). This CDR3 has 15 residues. This CDR3 reads CASSLGTGLTGELFF. The CDR3 DNA follows: TGTGCCAGCAGTTTAGGGACAGGTCTCACCGGGGAGCTGTTTTTT.

This clonotype was counted only a few times. The V call is TRBV15, the J call TRBJ2-2; D ambiguous. This CDR3 contains 13 residues. The germline V and J ends were trimmed by 0 bases and 6 bases, with 5 bases remaining between them. CDR1 LNHNV and CDR2 YYDKDF come from the germline V gene (reference sequence). In nucleotides, the CDR3 is TGTGCCACCAGCAGAGAACGTCCCGGGGAGCTGTTTTTT. Encoded protein: CATSRERPGELFF.

This clonotype is deemed medium-sized. The chain uses TRBV20-1 and TRBJ2-1, with 8 bases lining up with TRBD2. Trimming cost V 5 bases and J 5 bases; bases outside gene matches: 11. The CDR3 contains 15 residues. Germline lookup yields CDR1 DFQATT and CDR2 SNEGSKA (reference sequence). As DNA, the CDR3 is TGCAGTGCTCCGTGGGGCGGGGGGCGAAACAATGAGCAGTTCTTC. Translated: CSAPWGGGRNNEQFF.

With regard to this clonotype: One end of the junction is discordant with germline, which a read error may explain. This chain joins TRBV7-6 and TRBJ2-7; TRBD1 might be the D (6 bases). This CDR3 region has 13 residues. CDR1 and CDR2 (germline): SGHVS, FNYEAQ. The CDR3 DNA reads as TGTGCCGGCAGCTTAGTAGGGGGAGAGGAGCAGTACTTC. Protein product: CAGSLVGGEEQYF.

This clonotype was counted ten times or more. V and J are TRBV2 and TRBJ2-1, with 10 nucleotides matching TRBD2. The J segment lost 7 bases and the V segment lost 5 bases, leaving 8 bases of the junction unmatched. Germline V CDR1 and CDR2: SNHLY, FYNNEI. This CDR3 comprises 15 residues. The CDR3, as DNA: TGTGCCAGCAGTAGAAGCGGGGGGGCTAATAATGAGCAGTTCTTC. Residues: CASSRSGGANNEQFF. The whole variable domain, remainder taken from reference TRBV2 and TRBJ2-1, is EPEVTQTPSHQVTQMGQEVILRCVPISNHLYFYWYRQILGQKVEFLVSFYNNEISEKSEIFDDQFSVERPDGSNFTLKIRSTKLEDSAMYFCASSRSGGANNEQFFGPGTRLTVL.

This chain links TRBV2 with TRBJ2-5; D may match TRBD1 or TRBD2 (5 bases each). Trimming shortened V by 5 bases and J by 5 bases, and 12 bases separated the two germline ends. The CDR3 is 13 residues long. Germline loops: CDR1 SNHLY, CDR2 FYNNEI. CDR3 amino acids: CASSSEGLETQYF. The CDR3 nucleotides read TGTGCCAGCAGTTCAGAGGGGCTGGAGACCCAGTACTTC.

The chain recombines TRBV14 with TRBJ2-3; D gene uncertain. The CDR3 is 14 residues long. Germline CDR1 SGHDN, CDR2 FVKESK. The V end lost 1 base, the J end lost 1 base, and 6 bases lay between the germline ends. CDR3 nucleotide sequence: TGTGCCAGCAGCCAAGGCCAGCGCACAGATACGCAGTATTTT. Protein product: CASSQGQRTDTQYF.

This clonotype was found many times. The chain is built from TRBV9 and TRBJ2-3; TRBD1 aligns across 10 bases. The trim removed 3 bases at V and 5 bases at J, leaving 9 bases unmatched. CDR3 size: 16 residues. Germline V lookup: CDR1 SGDLS, CDR2 YYNGEE. In DNA form, the CDR3 reads TGTGCCAGCAGCGAGACAGACAGGGGGCTGAGAGATACGCAGTATTTT. Translated: CASSETDRGLRDTQYF.

This clonotype is medium-sized within its sample. The chain joins TRBV20-1 to TRBJ2-2; TRBD2 might be the D (5 bases). Germline V CDR1 and CDR2: DFQATT, SNEGSKA (reference sequence). V lost 3 bases and J 3 bases, leaving 14 bases between the germline ends. The length of the CDR3 is 15 residues. In nucleotides, the CDR3 is TGCAGTGCTAGTGGCGAGGGCCAGTACACCGGGGAGCTGTTTTTT. It specifies CSASGEGQYTGELFF.

This clonotype was observed many times. V and J are TRBV2 and TRBJ1-5; 7 nucleotides agree with TRBD1. The V gene's germline CDR1 is SNHLY and CDR2 FYNNEI. The junction had 7 bases not matched to a gene; V was cut back by 8 bases and J by 3 bases. CDR3 size: 14 residues. CDR3: CASQGGGNNQPQHF. The CDR3 DNA reads TGTGCCAGCCAGGGGGGGGGAAACAATCAGCCCCAGCATTTT.

Many counts were recorded for this clonotype. The rearrangement joins TRBV4-2 to TRBJ2-2, with no clear D. The germline gives CDR1 LGHNA, CDR2 YNFKEQ. Between the trimmed V and J ends, which lost 6 bases and 0 bases, there was a span of 8 bases. The CDR3 extends over 14 amino acids. The CDR3 is CASSQVANTGELFF. DNA for the CDR3: TGTGCCAGCAGTCAGGTTGCGAACACCGGGGAGCTGTTTTTT.

With regard to this clonotype: This may arise from a read error, as a much more abundant clone is one base away. This chain connects TRBV6-5 to TRBJ2-1, with TRBD1 matching over 10 bases. Germline V gene data show CDR1 as MNHEY and CDR2 as SVGAGI. V trimming: 6 bases; J trimming: 11 bases; junction bases outside the gene matches: 10. The CDR3 loop spans 14 amino acids. CDR3 residues: CASRIGTGVNKQFF. The CDR3 bases are TGTGCCAGCAGGATAGGGACAGGGGTTAATAAGCAGTTCTTC.

The V call is TRBV7-2, the J call TRBJ2-7, with TRBD2 matching over 8 bases. CDR3 length: 16 residues. V lost 5 bases, J lost 3 bases, and 12 bases stayed unmatched. Germline V CDR1 and CDR2: SGHTA, FQGNSA. The CDR3 here is CASSLRGGAGVYEQYF. CDR3 nucleotides: TGTGCCAGCAGCCTCCGAGGGGGAGCGGGGGTCTACGAGCAGTACTTC.

The table lists this clonotype with many counts. The chain employs TRBV28 and TRBJ1-6, with D possibly TRBD1 on 6 matching bases. Germline loops: CDR1 MDHEN, CDR2 SYDVKM. Between the trimmed V and J ends, which lost 6 bases and 0 bases, there was a span of 12 bases. This CDR3 is built from 16 residues. CDR3 nucleotide sequence: TGTGCCAGCAGGCCAACAGGGAGCTCCTATAATTCACCCCTCCACTTT. This codes for CASRPTGSSYNSPLHF. Supplemented by reference TRBV28 and TRBJ1-6, the full variable domain reads DVKVTQSSRYLVKRTGEKVFLECVQDMDHENMFWYRQDPGLGLRLIYFSYDVKMKEKGDIPEGYSVSREKKERFSLILESASTNQTSMYLCASRPTGSSYNSPLHFGNGTRLTVT.

This clonotype was counted many times. This rearrangement joins TRBV7-2 to TRBJ2-7; 10 bases map to TRBD1. This CDR3 is 15 amino acids long. J gave up 5 bases and V 0 bases, and 4 bases lay outside the gene matches. Germline CDR1 is SGHTA and CDR2 is FQGNSA. CDR3 sequence (DNA): TGTGCCAGCAGCTTAGCCGGGACAGGGGCCCACGAGCAGTACTTC. Protein: CASSLAGTGAHEQYF. The variable domain in full, with the rest retrieved from reference TRBV7-2 and TRBJ2-7, is GAGVSQSPSNKVTEKGKDVELRCDPISGHTALYWYRQSLGQGLEFLIYFQGNSAPDKSGLPSDRFSAERTGGSVSTLTIQRTQQEDSAVYLCASSLAGTGAHEQYFGPGTRLTVT.